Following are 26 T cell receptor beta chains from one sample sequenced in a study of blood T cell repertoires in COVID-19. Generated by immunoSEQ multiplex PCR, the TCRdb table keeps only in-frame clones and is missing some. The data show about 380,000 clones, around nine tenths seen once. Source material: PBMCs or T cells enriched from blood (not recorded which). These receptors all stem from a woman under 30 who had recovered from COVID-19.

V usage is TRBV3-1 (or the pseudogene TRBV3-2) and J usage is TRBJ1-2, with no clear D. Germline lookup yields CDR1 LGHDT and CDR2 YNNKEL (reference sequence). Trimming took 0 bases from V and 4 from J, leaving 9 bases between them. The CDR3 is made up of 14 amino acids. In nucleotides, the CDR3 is TGTGCCAGCAGCCAAGATACGGGTTTCTATGGCTACACCTTC. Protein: CASSQDTGFYGYTF.

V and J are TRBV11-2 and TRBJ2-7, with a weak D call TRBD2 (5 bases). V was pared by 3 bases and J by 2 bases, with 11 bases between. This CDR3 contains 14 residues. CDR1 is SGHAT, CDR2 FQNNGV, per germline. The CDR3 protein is CASSFSRGAYEQYF. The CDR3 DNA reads TGTGCCAGCAGCTTTTCTCGGGGTGCCTACGAGCAGTACTTC.

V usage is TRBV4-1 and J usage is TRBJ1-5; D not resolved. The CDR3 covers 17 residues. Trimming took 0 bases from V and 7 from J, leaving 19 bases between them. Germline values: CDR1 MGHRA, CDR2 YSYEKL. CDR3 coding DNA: TGCGCCAGCAGCCAAGAAGCCCTGACGGTCGACATGCAGCCCCAGCATTTT. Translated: CASSQEALTVDMQPQHF.

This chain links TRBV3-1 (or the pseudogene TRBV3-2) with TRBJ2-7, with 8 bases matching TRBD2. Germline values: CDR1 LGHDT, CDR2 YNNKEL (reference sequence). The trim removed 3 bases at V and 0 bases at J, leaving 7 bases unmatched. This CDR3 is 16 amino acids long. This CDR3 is CASSHMTGGTSYEQYF. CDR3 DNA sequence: TGTGCCAGCAGCCATATGACGGGGGGGACCTCCTACGAGCAGTACTTC.

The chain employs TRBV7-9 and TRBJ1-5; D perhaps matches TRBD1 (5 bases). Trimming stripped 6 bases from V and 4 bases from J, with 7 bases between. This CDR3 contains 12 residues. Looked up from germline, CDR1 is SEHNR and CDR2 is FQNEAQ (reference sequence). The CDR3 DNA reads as TGTGCCAGCAGGGAGGGGAATCAGCCCCAGCATTTT. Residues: CASREGNQPQHF.

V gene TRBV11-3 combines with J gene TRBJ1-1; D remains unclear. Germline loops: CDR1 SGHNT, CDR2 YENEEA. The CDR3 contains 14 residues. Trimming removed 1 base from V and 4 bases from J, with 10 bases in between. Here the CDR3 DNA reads TGTGCCAGCAGCTTAGGCGGTGGAGGCACTGAAGCTTTCTTT. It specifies CASSLGGGGTEAFF.

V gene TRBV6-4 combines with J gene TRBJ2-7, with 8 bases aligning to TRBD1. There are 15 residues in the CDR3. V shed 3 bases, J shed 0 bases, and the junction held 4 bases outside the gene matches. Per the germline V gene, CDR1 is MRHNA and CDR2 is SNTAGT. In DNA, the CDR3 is TGTGCCAGCAGTGAATCAGGGGGCAGCTCCTACGAGCAGTACTTC. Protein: CASSESGGSSYEQYF.

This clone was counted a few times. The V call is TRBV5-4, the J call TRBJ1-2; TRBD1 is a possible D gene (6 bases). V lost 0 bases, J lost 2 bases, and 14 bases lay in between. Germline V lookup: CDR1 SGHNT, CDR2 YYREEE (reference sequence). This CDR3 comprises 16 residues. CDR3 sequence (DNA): TGTGCCAGCAGCTTGGCTGGACTTACAGGGAACTATGGCTACACCTTC. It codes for CASSLAGLTGNYGYTF.

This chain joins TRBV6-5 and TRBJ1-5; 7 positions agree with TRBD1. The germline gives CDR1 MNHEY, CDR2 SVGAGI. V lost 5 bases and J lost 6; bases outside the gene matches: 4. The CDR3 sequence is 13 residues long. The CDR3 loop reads CASSRQGGQPQHF. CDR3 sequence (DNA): TGTGCCAGCAGTCGACAGGGAGGTCAGCCCCAGCATTTT.

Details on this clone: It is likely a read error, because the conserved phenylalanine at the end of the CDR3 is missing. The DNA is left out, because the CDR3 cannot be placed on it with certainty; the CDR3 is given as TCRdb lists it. The chain's CDR3 is CASSSAATRFFL. This sequence joins TRBV28 and TRBJ2-7; TRBD1 is taken as the D call from the table, unchecked against the DNA. CDR1 is MDHEN and CDR2 is SYDVKM in the germline V gene. The CDR3 length is 12 residues, termini included.

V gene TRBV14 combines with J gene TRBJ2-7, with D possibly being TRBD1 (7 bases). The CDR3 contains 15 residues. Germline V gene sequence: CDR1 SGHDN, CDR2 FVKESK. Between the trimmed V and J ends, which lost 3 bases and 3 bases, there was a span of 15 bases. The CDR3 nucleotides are TGTGCCAGCAGCCACCCCCAGGGGGGCCTCTACGAGCAGTACTTC. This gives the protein CASSHPQGGLYEQYF.

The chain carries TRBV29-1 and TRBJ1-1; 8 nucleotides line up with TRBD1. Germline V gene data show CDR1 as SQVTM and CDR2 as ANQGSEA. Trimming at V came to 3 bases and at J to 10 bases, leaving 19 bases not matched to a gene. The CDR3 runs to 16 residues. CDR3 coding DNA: TGCAGCGTTGACCCTAGAGAGTCGGACAGGGAGGTTGCAGCTTTCTTT. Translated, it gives CSVDPRESDREVAAFF.

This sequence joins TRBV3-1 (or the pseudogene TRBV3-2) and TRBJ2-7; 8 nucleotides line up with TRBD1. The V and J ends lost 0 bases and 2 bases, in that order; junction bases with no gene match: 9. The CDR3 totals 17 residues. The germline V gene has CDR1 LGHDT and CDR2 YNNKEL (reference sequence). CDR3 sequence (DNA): TGTGCCAGCAGCCAAGATAAACGGACAGGGCGCACCTACGAGCAGTACTTC. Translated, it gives CASSQDKRTGRTYEQYF.

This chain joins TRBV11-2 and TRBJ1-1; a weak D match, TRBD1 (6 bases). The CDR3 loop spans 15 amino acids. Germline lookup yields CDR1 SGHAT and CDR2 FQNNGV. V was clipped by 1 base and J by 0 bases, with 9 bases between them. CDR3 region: CASSLGQGLNTEAFF. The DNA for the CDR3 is TGTGCCAGCAGCTTAGGGCAGGGGTTGAACACTGAAGCTTTCTTT.

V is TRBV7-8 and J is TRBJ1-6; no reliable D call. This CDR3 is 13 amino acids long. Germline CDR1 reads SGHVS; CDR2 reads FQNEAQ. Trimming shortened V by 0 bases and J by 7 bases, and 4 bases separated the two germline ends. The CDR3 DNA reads TGTGCCAGCAGCTTAGCCGGGAATTCACCCCTCCACTTT. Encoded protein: CASSLAGNSPLHF.

The CDR3 loop is CASRLGTGGIYGYTF. CDR3 bases: TGTGCCAGCAGACTTGGGACAGGGGGTATCTATGGCTACACCTTC. The V and J genes are TRBV3-1 (or the pseudogene TRBV3-2) and TRBJ1-2, with 11 bases identical to TRBD1. Germline loops: CDR1 LGHDT, CDR2 YNNKEL (reference sequence). Trimming removed 6 bases from V and 4 bases from J; junction bases left unmatched: 7. The CDR3 length is 15 residues.

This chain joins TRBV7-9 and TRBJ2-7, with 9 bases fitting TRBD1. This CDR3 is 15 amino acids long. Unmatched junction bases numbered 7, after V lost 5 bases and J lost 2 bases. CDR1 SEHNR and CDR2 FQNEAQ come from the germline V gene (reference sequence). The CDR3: CASSPTGTGPYEQYF. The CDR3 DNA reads TGTGCCAGCAGCCCGACCGGGACAGGGCCCTACGAGCAGTACTTC.

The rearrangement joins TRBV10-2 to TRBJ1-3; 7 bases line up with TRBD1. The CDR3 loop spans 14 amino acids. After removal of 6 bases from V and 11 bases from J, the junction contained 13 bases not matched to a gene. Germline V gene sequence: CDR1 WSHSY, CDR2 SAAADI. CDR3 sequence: CASSEQGQRAAIYF. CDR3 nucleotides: TGCGCCAGCAGCGAACAGGGGCAGAGAGCTGCCATATATTTT.

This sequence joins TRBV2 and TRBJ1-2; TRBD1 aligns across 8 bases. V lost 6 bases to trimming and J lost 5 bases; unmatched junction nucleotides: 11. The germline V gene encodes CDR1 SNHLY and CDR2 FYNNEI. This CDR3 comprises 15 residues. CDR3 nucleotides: TGTGCCAGCAGAGCCCGATGGACAGGGATTTATGGCTACACCTTC. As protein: CASRARWTGIYGYTF.

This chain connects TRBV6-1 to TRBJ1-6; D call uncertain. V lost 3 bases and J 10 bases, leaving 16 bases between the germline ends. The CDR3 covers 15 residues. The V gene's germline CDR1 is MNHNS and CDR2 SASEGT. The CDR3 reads CASSDQALGLSPLHF. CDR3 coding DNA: TGTGCCAGCAGTGATCAGGCCCTTGGGCTATCACCCCTCCACTTT.

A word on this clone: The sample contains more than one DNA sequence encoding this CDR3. The CDR3, as DNA: TGTGCCAGCAGCTTCGGGGGCTCCTACGAGCAGTACTTC. Translating it yields CASSFGGSYEQYF. V and J are TRBV7-9 and TRBJ2-7; maybe TRBD2 (6 bases). The CDR3 length is 13 residues. V lost 3 bases to trimming and J lost 0 bases, with 6 bases between them. Germline values: CDR1 SEHNR, CDR2 FQNEAQ (reference sequence).

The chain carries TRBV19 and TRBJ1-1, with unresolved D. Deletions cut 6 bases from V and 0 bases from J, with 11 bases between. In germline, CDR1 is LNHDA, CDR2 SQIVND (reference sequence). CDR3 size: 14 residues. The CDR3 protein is CASRGGLLNTEAFF. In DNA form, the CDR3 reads TGTGCCAGTAGAGGCGGGCTTCTGAACACTGAAGCTTTCTTT.

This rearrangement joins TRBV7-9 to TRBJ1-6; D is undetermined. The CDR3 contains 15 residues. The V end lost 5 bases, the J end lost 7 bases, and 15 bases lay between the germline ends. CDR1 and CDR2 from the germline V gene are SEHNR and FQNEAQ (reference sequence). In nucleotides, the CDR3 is TGTGCCAGCAGCCGAAGGAGGGCGGAGAATTCACCCCTCCACTTT. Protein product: CASSRRRAENSPLHF.

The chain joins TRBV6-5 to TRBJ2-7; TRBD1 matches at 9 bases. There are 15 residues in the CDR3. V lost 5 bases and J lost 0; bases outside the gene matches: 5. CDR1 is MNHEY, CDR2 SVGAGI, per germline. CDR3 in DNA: TGTGCCAGCAGTCGGGACAGGGATGCCTCCTACGAGCAGTACTTC. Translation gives CASSRDRDASYEQYF.

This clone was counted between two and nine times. CDR3 sequence (DNA): TGCGCCAGCAGCCAGGGACAGTTAAACTCTGGAAACACCATATATTTT. It codes for CASSQGQLNSGNTIYF. V and J are TRBV4-1 and TRBJ1-3; 7 nucleotides match TRBD1. The CDR3 has 16 residues. Trimming took 3 bases from V and 0 from J; bases not matched to a gene: 5. The germline CDR1 and CDR2 sequences are MGHRA and YSYEKL.

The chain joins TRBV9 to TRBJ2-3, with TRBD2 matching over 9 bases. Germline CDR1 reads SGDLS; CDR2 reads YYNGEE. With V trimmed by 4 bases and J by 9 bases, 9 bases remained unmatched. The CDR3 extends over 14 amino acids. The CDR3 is CASSPGTSFRTQYF. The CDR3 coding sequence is TGTGCCAGCAGCCCCGGGACTAGCTTTAGAACGCAGTATTTT.